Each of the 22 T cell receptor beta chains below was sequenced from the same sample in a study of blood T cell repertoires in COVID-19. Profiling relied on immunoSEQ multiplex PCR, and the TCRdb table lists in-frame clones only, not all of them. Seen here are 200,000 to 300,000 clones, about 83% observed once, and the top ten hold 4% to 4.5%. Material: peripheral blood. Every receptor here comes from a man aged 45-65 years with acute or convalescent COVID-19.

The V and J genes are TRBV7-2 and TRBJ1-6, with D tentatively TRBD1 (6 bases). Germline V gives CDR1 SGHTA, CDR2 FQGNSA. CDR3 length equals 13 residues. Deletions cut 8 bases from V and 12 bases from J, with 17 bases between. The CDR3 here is CASGYREIGPLHF. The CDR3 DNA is TGTGCCAGCGGGTACAGGGAAATAGGACCCCTCCACTTT.

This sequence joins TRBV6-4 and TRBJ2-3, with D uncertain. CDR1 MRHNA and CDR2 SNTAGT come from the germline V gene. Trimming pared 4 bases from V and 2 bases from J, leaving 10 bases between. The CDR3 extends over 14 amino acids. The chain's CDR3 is CASSAGDDTDTQYF. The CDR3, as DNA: TGTGCCAGCAGTGCCGGAGACGACACAGATACGCAGTATTTT.

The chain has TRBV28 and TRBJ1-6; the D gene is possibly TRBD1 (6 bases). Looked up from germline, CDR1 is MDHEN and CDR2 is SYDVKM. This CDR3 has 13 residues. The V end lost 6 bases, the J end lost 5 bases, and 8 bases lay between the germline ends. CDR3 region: CASRQGNNSPLHF. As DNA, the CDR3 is TGTGCCAGCAGACAGGGTAATAATTCACCCCTCCACTTT.

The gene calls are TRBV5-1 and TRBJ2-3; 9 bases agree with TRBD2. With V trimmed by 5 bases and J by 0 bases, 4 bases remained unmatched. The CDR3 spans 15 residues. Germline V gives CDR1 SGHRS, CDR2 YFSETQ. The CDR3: CASRDLAGSTDTQYF. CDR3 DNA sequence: TGCGCCAGCAGGGACCTAGCGGGGAGCACAGATACGCAGTATTTT.

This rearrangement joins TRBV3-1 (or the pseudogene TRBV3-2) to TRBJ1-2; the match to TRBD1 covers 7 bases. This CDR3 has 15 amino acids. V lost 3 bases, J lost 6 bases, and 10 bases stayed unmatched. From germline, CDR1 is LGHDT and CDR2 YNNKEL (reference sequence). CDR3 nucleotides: TGTGCCAGCAGCCAGGCTGAGACAGGGAGAAATGGCTACACCTTC. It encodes CASSQAETGRNGYTF.

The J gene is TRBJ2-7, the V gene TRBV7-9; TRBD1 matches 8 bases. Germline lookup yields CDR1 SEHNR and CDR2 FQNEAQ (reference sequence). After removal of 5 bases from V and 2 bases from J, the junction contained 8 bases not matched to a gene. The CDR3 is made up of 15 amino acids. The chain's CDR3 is CASSPVGQGPYEQYF. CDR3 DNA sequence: TGTGCCAGCAGCCCGGTCGGACAGGGCCCCTACGAGCAGTACTTC.

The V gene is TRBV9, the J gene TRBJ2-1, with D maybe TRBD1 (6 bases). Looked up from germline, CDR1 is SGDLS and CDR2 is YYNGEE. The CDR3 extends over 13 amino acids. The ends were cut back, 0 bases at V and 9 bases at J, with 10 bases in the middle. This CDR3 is CASSVAGAGEQFF. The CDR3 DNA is TGTGCCAGCAGCGTAGCAGGGGCGGGTGAGCAGTTCTTC.

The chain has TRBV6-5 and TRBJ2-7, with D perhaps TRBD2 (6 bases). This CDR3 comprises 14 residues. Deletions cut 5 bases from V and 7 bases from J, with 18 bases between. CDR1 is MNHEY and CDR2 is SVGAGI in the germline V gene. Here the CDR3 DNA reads TGTGCCAGCAGTACGGACGGGAGAATGGGGGAGCAGTACTTC. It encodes CASSTDGRMGEQYF.

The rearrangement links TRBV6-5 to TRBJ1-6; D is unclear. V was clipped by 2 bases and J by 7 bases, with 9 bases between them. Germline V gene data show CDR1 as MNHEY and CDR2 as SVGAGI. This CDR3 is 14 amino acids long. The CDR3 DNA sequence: TGTGCCAGCAGTTACGTGACGGGAAATTCACCCCTCCACTTT. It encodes CASSYVTGNSPLHF.

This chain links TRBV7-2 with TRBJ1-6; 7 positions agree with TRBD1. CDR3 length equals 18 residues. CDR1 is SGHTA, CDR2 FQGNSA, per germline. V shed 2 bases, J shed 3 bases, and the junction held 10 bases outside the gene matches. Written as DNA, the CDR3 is TGTGCCAGCAGCTTACACCCCTCCGGACAGGACTATAATTCACCCCTCCACTTT. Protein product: CASSLHPSGQDYNSPLHF.

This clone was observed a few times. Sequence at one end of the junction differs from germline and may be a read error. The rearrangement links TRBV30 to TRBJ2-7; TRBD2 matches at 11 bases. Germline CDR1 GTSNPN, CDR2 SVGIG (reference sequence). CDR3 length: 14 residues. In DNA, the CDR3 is TGTGCCTGGAGTCGAACTAGCGGGGGCTACCAGCAGTACTTC. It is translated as CAWSRTSGGYQQYF.

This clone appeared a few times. The DNA of the CDR3 is TGCGCCAGCAGCCCAGGGCAGAACACTGAAGCTTTCTTT. It codes for CASSPGQNTEAFF. The J gene is TRBJ1-1, the V gene TRBV4-1; tentative D call: TRBD1 (5 bases). Germline assignment: CDR1 MGHRA and CDR2 YSYEKL. Between the trimmed V and J ends, which lost 4 bases and 1 base, there was a span of 7 bases. The CDR3 totals 13 residues.

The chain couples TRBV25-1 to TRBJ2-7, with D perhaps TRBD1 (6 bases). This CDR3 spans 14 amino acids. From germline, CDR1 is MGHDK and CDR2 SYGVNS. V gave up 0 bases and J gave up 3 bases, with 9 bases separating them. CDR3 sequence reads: CASSEYGQNYEQYF. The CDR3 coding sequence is TGTGCCAGCAGTGAATATGGACAGAACTACGAGCAGTACTTC.

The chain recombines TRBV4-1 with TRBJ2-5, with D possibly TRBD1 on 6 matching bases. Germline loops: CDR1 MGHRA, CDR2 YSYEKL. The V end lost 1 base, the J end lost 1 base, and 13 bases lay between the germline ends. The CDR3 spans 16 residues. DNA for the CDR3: TGCGCCAGCAGCCAAGGCCCTATAGGGGGCCAAGAGACCCAGTACTTC. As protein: CASSQGPIGGQETQYF.

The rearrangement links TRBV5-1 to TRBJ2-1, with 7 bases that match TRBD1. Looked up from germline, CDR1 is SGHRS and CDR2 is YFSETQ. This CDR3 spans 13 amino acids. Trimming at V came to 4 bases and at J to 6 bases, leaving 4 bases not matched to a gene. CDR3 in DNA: TGCGCCAGCAGCCTTTGGGACAGCAATGAGCAGTTCTTC. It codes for CASSLWDSNEQFF.

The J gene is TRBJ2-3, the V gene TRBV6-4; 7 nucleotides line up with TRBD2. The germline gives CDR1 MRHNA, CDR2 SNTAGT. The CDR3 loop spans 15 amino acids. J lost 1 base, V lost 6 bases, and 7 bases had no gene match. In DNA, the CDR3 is TGTGCCAGCAGGCCCCGGAGCGGGGGCACAGATACGCAGTATTTT. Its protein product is CASRPRSGGTDTQYF.

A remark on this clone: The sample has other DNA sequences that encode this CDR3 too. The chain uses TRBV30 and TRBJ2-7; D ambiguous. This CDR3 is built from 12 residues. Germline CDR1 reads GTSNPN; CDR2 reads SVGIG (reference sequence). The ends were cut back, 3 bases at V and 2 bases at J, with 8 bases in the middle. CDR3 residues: CAWSPGAYEQYF. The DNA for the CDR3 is TGTGCCTGGAGCCCAGGCGCCTACGAGCAGTACTTC.

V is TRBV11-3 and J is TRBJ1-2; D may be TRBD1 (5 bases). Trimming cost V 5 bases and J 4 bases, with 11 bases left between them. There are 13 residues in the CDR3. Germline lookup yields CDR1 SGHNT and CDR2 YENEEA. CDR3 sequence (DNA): TGTGCCAGCAGCCCGCGAGACAGCTATGGCTACACCTTC. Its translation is CASSPRDSYGYTF.

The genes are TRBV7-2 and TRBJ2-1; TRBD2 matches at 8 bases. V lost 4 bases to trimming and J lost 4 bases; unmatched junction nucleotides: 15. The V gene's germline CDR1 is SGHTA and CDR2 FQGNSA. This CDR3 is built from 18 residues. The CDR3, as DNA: TGTGCCAGCAGCTCTCAACAAACACTAGCGGAGCAATACAATGAGCAGTTCTTC. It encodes CASSSQQTLAEQYNEQFF.

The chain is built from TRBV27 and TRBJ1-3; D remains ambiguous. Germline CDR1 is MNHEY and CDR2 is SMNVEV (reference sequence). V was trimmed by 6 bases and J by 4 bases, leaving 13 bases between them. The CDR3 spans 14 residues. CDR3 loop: CASSFRGTGNTIYF. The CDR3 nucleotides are TGTGCCAGCAGCTTTCGGGGTACCGGAAACACCATATATTTT.

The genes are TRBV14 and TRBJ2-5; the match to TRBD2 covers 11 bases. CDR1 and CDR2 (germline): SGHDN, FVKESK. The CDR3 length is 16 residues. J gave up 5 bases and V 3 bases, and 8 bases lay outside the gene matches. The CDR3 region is CASSQRTSGRLETQYF. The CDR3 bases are TGTGCCAGCAGCCAGCGAACTAGCGGGAGATTGGAGACCCAGTACTTC.

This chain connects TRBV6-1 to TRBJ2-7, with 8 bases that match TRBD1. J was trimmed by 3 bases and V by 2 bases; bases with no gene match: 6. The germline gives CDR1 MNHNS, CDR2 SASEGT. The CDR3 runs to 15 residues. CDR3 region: CASSELAGGIYEQYF. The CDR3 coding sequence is TGTGCCAGCAGTGAATTGGCAGGGGGCATCTACGAGCAGTACTTC.